The table lists the clone carrying this TCR beta chain with a few counts. The antigen remains undetermined. This record comes from a study of T-cell memory formation after mild COVID-19. General study findings and limits: CD8+ contracting clones occupied EMRA, while CD4+ ones occupied mainly CM and EM.

Sample barcodes and UMIs were carried by the TCR alpha and TCR beta cDNA libraries that 5'RACE generated with constant-segment primers. TCRdb re-analysed the 5' RACE reads in MiXCR, keeping a single row per CDR3 protein. The sample includes tens of thousands of distinct CDR3 sequences, 16% of them seen just once. Germline CDR1 MGHRA, CDR2 YSYEKL. The CDR3 is 15 amino acids. Deletions cut 6 bases from V and 1 base from J, with 14 bases between. This receptor was obtained from an adult woman who had mild COVID-19 (a few samples of this study predate the infection). Cell type and time point are not known. Sequences were obtained from PBMCs or a T cell subset sorted from them (not recorded which). This chain links TRBV4-1 with TRBJ2-3; TRBD1 or TRBD2 may be the D gene (7 bases each). Here the CDR3 reads CASSQGGGRTDTQYF. As DNA, the CDR3 is TGCGCCAGCAGTCAGGGGGGGGGTCGCACAGATACGCAGTATTTT.